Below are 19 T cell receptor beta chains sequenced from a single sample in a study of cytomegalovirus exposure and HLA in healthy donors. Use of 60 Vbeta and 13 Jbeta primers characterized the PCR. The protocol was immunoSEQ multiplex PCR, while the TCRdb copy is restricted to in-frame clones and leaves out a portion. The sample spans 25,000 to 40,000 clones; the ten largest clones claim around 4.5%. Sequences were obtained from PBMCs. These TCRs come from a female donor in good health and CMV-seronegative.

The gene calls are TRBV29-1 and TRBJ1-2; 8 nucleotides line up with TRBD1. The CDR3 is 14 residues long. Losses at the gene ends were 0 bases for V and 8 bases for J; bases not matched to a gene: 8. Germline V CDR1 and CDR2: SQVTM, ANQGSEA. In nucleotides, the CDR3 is TGCAGCGTTGAAGATAGTGGACAGGGAGAAGGCTACACCTTC. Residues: CSVEDSGQGEGYTF. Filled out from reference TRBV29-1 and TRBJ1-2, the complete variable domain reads SAVISQKPSRDICQRGTSLTIQCQVDSQVTMMFWYRQQPGQSLTLIATANQGSEATYESGFVIDKFPISRPNLTFSTLTVSNMSPEDSSIYLCSVEDSGQGEGYTFGSGTRLTVV.

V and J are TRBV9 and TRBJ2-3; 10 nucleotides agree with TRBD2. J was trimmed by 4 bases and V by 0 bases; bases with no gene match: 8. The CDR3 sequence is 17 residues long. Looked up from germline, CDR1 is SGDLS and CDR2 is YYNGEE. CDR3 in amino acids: CASSVVGAGGPADTQYF. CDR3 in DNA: TGTGCCAGCAGCGTAGTGGGAGCGGGGGGGCCCGCAGATACGCAGTATTTT. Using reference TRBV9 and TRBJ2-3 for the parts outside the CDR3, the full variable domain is DSGVTQTPKHLITATGQRVTLRCSPRSGDLSVYWYQQSLDQGLQFLIQYYNGEERAKGNILERFSAQQFPDLHSELNLSSLELGDSALYFCASSVVGAGGPADTQYFGPGTRLTVL.

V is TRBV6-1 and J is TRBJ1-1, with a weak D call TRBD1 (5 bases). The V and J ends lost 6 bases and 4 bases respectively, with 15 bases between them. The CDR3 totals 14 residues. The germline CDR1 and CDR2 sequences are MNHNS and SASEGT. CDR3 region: CASRAGLSVTEAFF. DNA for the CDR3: TGTGCCAGCAGGGCAGGGCTTAGTGTCACTGAAGCTTTCTTT.

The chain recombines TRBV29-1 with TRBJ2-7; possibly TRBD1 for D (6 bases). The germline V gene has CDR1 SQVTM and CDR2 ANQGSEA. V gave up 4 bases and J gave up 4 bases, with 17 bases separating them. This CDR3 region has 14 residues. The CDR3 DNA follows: TGCAGCGTTGCACCCCAGACAGGTTCTTACGAGCAGTACTTC. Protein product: CSVAPQTGSYEQYF.

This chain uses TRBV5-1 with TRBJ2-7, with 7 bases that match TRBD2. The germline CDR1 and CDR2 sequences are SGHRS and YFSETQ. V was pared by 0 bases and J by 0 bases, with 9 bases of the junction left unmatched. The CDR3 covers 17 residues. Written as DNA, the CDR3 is TGCGCCAGCAGCTTGGCCTCCGGCGGGGGAAGCTCCTACGAGCAGTACTTC. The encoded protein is CASSLASGGGSSYEQYF.

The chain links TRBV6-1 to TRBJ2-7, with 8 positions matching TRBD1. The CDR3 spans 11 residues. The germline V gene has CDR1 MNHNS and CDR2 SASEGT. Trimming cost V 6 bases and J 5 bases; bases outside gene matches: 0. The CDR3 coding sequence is TGTGCCAGCAGGACAGGGGACGAGCAGTACTTC. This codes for CASRTGDEQYF.

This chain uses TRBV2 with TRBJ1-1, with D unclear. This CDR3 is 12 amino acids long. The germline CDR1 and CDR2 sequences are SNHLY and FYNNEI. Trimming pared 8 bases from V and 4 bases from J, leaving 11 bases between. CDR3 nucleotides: TGTGCCAGCGCCGCGGGTGGCACTGAAGCTTTCTTT. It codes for CASAAGGTEAFF.

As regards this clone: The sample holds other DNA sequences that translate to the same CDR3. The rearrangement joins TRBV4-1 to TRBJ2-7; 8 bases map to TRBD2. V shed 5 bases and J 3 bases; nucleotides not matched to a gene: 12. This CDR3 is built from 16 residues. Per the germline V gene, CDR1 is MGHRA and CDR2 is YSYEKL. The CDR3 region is CASSGGAERGLYEQYF. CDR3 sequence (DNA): TGCGCCAGCAGCGGTGGGGCCGAGCGGGGGCTCTACGAGCAGTACTTC.

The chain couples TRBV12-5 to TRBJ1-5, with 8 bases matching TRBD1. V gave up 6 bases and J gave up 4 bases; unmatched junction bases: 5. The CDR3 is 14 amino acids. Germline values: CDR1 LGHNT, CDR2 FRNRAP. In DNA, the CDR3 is TGTGCTAGTGGCGAAAACAGGGGGAATCAGCCCCAGCATTTT. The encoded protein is CASGENRGNQPQHF.

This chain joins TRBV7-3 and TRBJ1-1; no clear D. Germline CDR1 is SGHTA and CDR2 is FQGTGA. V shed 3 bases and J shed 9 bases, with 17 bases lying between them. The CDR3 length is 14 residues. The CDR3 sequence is CASSFRGTEKKAFF. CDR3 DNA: TGTGCCAGCAGCTTCCGGGGAACGGAAAAAAAAGCTTTCTTT.

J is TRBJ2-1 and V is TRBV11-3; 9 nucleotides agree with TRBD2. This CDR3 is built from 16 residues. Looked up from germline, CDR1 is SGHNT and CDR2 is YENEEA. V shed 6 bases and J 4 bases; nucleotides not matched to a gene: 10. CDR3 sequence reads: CASRSLGTSLYNEQFF. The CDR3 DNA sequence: TGTGCCAGCAGGTCACTGGGGACTAGCCTTTACAATGAGCAGTTCTTC. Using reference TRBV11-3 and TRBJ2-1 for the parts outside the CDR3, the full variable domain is EAGVVQSPRYKIIEKKQPVAFWCNPISGHNTLYWYLQNLGQGPELLIRYENEEAVDDSQLPKDRFSAERLKGVDSTLKIQPAELGDSAVYLCASRSLGTSLYNEQFFGPGTRLTVL.

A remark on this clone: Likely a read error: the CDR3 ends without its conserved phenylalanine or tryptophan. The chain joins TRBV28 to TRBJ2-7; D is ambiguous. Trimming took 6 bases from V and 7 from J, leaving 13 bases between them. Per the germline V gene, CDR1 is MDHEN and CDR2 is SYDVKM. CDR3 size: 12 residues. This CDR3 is CASSPTPREQYL. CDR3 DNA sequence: TGTGCCAGCAGCCCGACCCCTCGGGAGCAGTACCTC.

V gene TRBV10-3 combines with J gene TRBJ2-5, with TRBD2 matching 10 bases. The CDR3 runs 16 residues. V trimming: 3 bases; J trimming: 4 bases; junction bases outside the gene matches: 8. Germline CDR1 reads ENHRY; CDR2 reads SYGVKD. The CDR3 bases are TGTGCCATCAGTGACCAGCGGGGGGGTCCGGGAGAGACCCAGTACTTC. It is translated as CAISDQRGGPGETQYF.

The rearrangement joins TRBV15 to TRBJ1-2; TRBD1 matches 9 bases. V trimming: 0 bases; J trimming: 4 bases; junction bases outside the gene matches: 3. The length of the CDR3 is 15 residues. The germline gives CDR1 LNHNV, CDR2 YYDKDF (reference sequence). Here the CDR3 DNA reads TGTGCCACCAGCAGAGAAGGGGACAGGGTCTATGGCTACACCTTC. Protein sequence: CATSREGDRVYGYTF. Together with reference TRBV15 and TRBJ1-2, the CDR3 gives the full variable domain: DAMVIQNPRYQVTQFGKPVTLSCSQTLNHNVMYWYQQKSSQAPKLLFHYYDKDFNNEADTPDNFQSRRPNTSFCFLDIRSPGLGDTAMYLCATSREGDRVYGYTFGSGTRLTVV.

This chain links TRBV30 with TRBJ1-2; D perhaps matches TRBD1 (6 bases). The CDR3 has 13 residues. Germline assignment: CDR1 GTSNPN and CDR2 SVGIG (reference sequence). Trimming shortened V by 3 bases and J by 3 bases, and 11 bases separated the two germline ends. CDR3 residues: CAWRNRVDYGYTF. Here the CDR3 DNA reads TGTGCCTGGAGGAACAGGGTCGACTATGGCTACACCTTC.

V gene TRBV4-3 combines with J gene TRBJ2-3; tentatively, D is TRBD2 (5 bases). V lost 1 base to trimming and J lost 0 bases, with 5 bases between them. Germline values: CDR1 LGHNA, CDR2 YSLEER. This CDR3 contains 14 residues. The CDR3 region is CASSQGGSTDTQYF. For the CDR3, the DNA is TGCGCCAGCAGCCAAGGAGGGAGCACAGATACGCAGTATTTT.

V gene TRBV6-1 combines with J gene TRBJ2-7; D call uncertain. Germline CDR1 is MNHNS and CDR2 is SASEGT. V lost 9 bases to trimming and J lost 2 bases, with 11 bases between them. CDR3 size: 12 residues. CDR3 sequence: CASQAATYEQYF. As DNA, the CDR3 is TGTGCCAGTCAGGCAGCCACCTACGAGCAGTACTTC.

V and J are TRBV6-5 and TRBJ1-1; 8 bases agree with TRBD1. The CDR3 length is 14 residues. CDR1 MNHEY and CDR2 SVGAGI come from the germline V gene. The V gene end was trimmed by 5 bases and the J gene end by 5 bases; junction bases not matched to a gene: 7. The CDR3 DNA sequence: TGTGCCAGCAGTCGAGGACAGGGTCGGACTGAAGCTTTCTTT. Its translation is CASSRGQGRTEAFF.

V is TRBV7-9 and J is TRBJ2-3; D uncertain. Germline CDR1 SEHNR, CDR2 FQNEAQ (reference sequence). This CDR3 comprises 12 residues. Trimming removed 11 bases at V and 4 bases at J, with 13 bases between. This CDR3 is CARSGFADTQYF. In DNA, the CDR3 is TGTGCCCGGAGTGGGTTTGCAGATACGCAGTATTTT.